The clone carrying this T cell receptor beta chain was counted ten times or more. Its antigen is not known. The data were taken from a study of T-cell reconstitution after alpha-beta-depleted transplantation in children. Study-wide results and caveats: Among T cells one year after transplant, newly produced cells accounted for most counts and diversity.

TCRbeta library preparation incorporated unique molecular identifiers. TCRdb independently ran MiXCR on the PCR reads; one entry per CDR3 protein. The sample shows hundreds of thousands of distinct CDR3 sequences, roughly 23% of them seen only once. The receptor was isolated from a boy under three years old who had a stem cell transplant for acute myeloid leukemia, so the T cells may come from the graft donor. The starting material was PBMCs, mostly from graft donor cells, obtained 360 days after TCRalphabeta/CD19-depleted stem cell transplant.

Written as DNA, the CDR3 is TGCAGTGCAGTAGACCCGGGGGGAACGAACTCTTTATACAATGAGCAGTTCTTC. Protein sequence: CSAVDPGGTNSLYNEQFF. The J gene is TRBJ2-1, the V gene TRBV20-1; TRBD2 matches 7 bases. Trimming cost V 6 bases and J 4 bases; bases outside gene matches: 21. The CDR3 sequence is 18 residues long. Germline-derived CDR1 and CDR2 are DFQATT and SNEGSKA (reference sequence).